These 22 T cell receptor beta chains were all obtained from the same sample, sequenced in a study of OX40 agonist ivuxolimab in advanced cancers. Sequencing was performed with immunoSEQ multiplex PCR; in TCRdb, only in-frame clones are kept and a portion is missing. The sample holds 65,000 to 95,000 clones, 88% seen once. The sequenced sample was CD4+ or CD8+ T cells sorted from blood, obtained in a trial of the OX40 agonist ivuxolimab. All receptors derive from an adult with an advanced solid tumor such as melanoma, head and neck, liver or kidney cancer.

This chain joins TRBV4-1 and TRBJ1-2, with D maybe TRBD1 (5 bases). The V and J ends lost 4 bases and 0 bases respectively, with 12 bases between them. Per germline, CDR1 MGHRA and CDR2 YSYEKL. The CDR3 covers 15 residues. Here the CDR3 reads CASSPGGFPNYGYTF. Here the CDR3 DNA reads TGCGCCAGCAGCCCGGGGGGGTTCCCTAACTATGGCTACACCTTC.

The gene calls are TRBV9 and TRBJ2-2, with D possibly being TRBD2 (7 bases). Trimming took off 0 bases at V and 2 bases at J, with 17 bases between the two ends. The CDR3 length is 18 residues. Germline V lookup: CDR1 SGDLS, CDR2 YYNGEE. CDR3 coding DNA: TGTGCCAGCAGCGTAGCTGGGGGGGGCCGGATAAACACCGGGGAGCTGTTTTTT. Its translation is CASSVAGGGRINTGELFF.

This clone was seen just once. V is TRBV18 and J is TRBJ2-1; TRBD1 matches 11 bases. The CDR3 is 15 residues long. Per the germline V gene, CDR1 is KGHSH and CDR2 is LQKENI. The junction had 7 bases not matched to a gene; V was cut back by 6 bases and J by 6 bases. Written as DNA, the CDR3 is TGTGCCAGCTCCCAGGGACAGGGGGAATCCAATGAGCAGTTCTTC. It translates to CASSQGQGESNEQFF. The whole variable domain, remainder taken from reference TRBV18 and TRBJ2-1, is NAGVMQNPRHLVRRRGQEARLRCSPMKGHSHVYWYRQLPEEGLKFMVYLQKENIIDESGMPKERFSAEFPKEGPSILRIQQVVRGDSAAYFCASSQGQGESNEQFFGPGTRLTVL.

The chain has TRBV5-1 and TRBJ2-7, with 7 bases identical to TRBD1. Germline V gives CDR1 SGHRS, CDR2 YFSETQ. Trimming took 4 bases from V and 2 from J; bases not matched to a gene: 6. The length of the CDR3 is 14 residues. In DNA form, the CDR3 reads TGCGCCAGCAGCACTGGACAGGCCACCTACGAGCAGTACTTC. Protein product: CASSTGQATYEQYF.

The chain couples TRBV7-9 to TRBJ2-1; 8 bases map to TRBD2. CDR3 length: 14 residues. J lost 4 bases, V lost 8 bases, and 7 bases had no gene match. CDR1 and CDR2 from the germline V gene are SEHNR and FQNEAQ (reference sequence). In DNA, the CDR3 is TGTGCCAGCCTTATAGCGGGGTTATACAATGAGCAGTTCTTC. It is translated as CASLIAGLYNEQFF.

This sequence joins TRBV9 and TRBJ2-2; 7 bases agree with TRBD1. The V segment lost 4 bases and the J segment 1 base; nucleotides outside the gene matches: 10. Germline V gives CDR1 SGDLS, CDR2 YYNGEE. The length of the CDR3 is 17 residues. The CDR3 DNA sequence: TGTGCCAGCAGCACCTACTCGCCAGGGGGGAACACCGGGGAGCTGTTTTTT. Its translation: CASSTYSPGGNTGELFF. Looking up the rest from reference TRBV9 and TRBJ2-2 gives the full variable domain: DSGVTQTPKHLITATGQRVTLRCSPRSGDLSVYWYQQSLDQGLQFLIQYYNGEERAKGNILERFSAQQFPDLHSELNLSSLELGDSALYFCASSTYSPGGNTGELFFGEGSRLTVL.

This clone was observed a single time. V is TRBV6-5 and J is TRBJ1-2; D is unresolved. The length of the CDR3 is 14 residues. V was shortened by 2 bases and J by 7 bases, with 14 bases between the two germline ends. The germline V gene encodes CDR1 MNHEY and CDR2 SVGAGI. CDR3 sequence: CASSYRVPAGGYTF. The CDR3 DNA reads as TGTGCCAGCAGTTACCGCGTTCCGGCCGGTGGCTACACCTTC.

Only one count was recorded for this clone. V and J are TRBV6-1 and TRBJ1-2; D unresolved. The germline V gene has CDR1 MNHNS and CDR2 SASEGT. This CDR3 has 14 residues. Trimming left V 6 bases short and J 7 bases short, with 18 bases between. CDR3 sequence reads: CASRDLVTPTGYTF. CDR3 DNA sequence: TGTGCCAGCAGAGACTTGGTTACCCCCACTGGCTACACCTTC.

V gene TRBV6-1 combines with J gene TRBJ1-5; no reliable D call. The CDR3 covers 13 residues. The V end was cut by 5 bases, the J end by 7 bases, with 12 bases between. Germline lookup yields CDR1 MNHNS and CDR2 SASEGT. As DNA, the CDR3 is TGTGCCAGCAGTTTCTCCCCCCCACAGCCCCAGCATTTT. It codes for CASSFSPPQPQHF.

The chain links TRBV7-2 to TRBJ1-6, with 7 bases fitting TRBD1. Germline V gene sequence: CDR1 SGHTA, CDR2 FQGNSA. There are 14 residues in the CDR3. The ends lost 4 bases at V and 10 bases at J; junction bases unmatched: 7. In DNA, the CDR3 is TGTGCCAGCAGCTCCAGACAGGGAGGGTCACCCCTCCACTTT. Translated: CASSSRQGGSPLHF.

The CDR3 spells CASTSRQMNTEAFF. CDR3 nucleotides: TGTGCCAGCACCTCCCGGCAGATGAACACTGAAGCTTTCTTT. J is TRBJ1-1 and V is TRBV27; D gene ambiguous. The ends were cut back, 7 bases at V and 0 bases at J, with 12 bases in the middle. CDR3 length equals 14 residues. The germline V gene encodes CDR1 MNHEY and CDR2 SMNVEV (reference sequence).

This rearrangement joins TRBV19 to TRBJ2-7; D is ambiguous. This CDR3 comprises 15 residues. The V gene's germline CDR1 is LNHDA and CDR2 SQIVND (reference sequence). Between the trimmed V and J ends, which lost 7 bases and 0 bases, there was a span of 16 bases. The CDR3 DNA reads as TGTGCCAGTACCCAAGGGTCGGGCCACTCCTACGAGCAGTACTTC. Its translation: CASTQGSGHSYEQYF.

The genes are TRBV6-1 and TRBJ1-2; tentative D call: TRBD1 (5 bases). CDR1 and CDR2 (germline): MNHNS, SASEGT. The CDR3 extends over 16 amino acids. V lost 3 bases to trimming and J lost 4 bases, with 18 bases between them. CDR3 coding DNA: TGTGCCAGCAGTGAGGGGCCCGGGGTGGGGAGCTATGGCTACACCTTC. This sequence encodes CASSEGPGVGSYGYTF.

CDR3 sequence (DNA): TGCGCCAGCAGCTTAGACAGGACAGGGTATTCCGGGGAGCTGTTTTTT. It is translated as CASSLDRTGYSGELFF. The chain employs TRBV5-1 and TRBJ2-2, with 8 nucleotides matching TRBD1. J gave up 6 bases and V 2 bases, and 9 bases lay outside the gene matches. The CDR3 loop spans 16 amino acids. Germline CDR1 and CDR2: SGHRS and YFSETQ.

J is TRBJ1-5 and V is TRBV7-2; D not certain. V was shortened by 5 bases and J by 3 bases, with 11 bases between the two germline ends. The length of the CDR3 is 14 residues. Germline CDR1 is SGHTA and CDR2 is FQGNSA. The CDR3 loop reads CASSPQLPNQPQHF. The DNA for the CDR3 is TGTGCCAGCAGCCCCCAACTCCCCAATCAGCCCCAGCATTTT.

CDR3 bases: TGTGCCAGCAGCGGACGGGACAGGGGTGAAAAACTGTTTTTT. Encoded protein: CASSGRDRGEKLFF. The chain carries TRBV4-2 and TRBJ1-4; 10 positions match TRBD1. Germline values: CDR1 LGHNA, CDR2 YNFKEQ. V was clipped by 5 bases and J by 7 bases; unmatched bases: 4. The CDR3 runs 14 residues.

The gene calls are TRBV19 and TRBJ1-1; 8 bases match TRBD1. After removal of 1 base from V and 1 base from J, the junction contained 2 bases not matched to a gene. This CDR3 has 15 residues. In germline, CDR1 is LNHDA, CDR2 SQIVND (reference sequence). The CDR3 loop reads CASSIVGQGNTEAFF. CDR3 bases: TGTGCCAGTAGTATAGTTGGACAGGGGAACACTGAAGCTTTCTTT.

This clone was seen a handful of times. CDR3 sequence reads: CSARDGNTIYF. As DNA, the CDR3 is TGCAGTGCTAGAGATGGAAACACCATATATTTT. V gene TRBV20-1 combines with J gene TRBJ1-3; D remains unclear. V was trimmed by 0 bases and J by 3 bases, leaving 0 bases between them. In germline, CDR1 is DFQATT, CDR2 SNEGSKA (reference sequence). CDR3 length: 11 amino acids.

The V gene is TRBV18, the J gene TRBJ1-1; a weak D match, TRBD1 (6 bases). Trimming shortened V by 3 bases and J by 8 bases, and 19 bases separated the two germline ends. Germline V gives CDR1 KGHSH, CDR2 LQKENI. CDR3 size: 15 residues. The DNA for the CDR3 is TGTGCCAGCTCACCGGGGGCAAATAGACAGAGGGAAGCTTTCTTT. Residues: CASSPGANRQREAFF.

The rearrangement uses TRBV6-6 and TRBJ2-5; D is unclear. Germline lookup yields CDR1 MNHNY and CDR2 SVGAGI (reference sequence). Trimming pared 6 bases from V and 2 bases from J, leaving 13 bases between. CDR3 size: 14 residues. CDR3 protein: CASRRGHQQETQYF. DNA of the CDR3: TGTGCCAGCAGACGCGGTCACCAACAAGAGACCCAGTACTTC.

Only a few counts were recorded for this clone. The V call is TRBV6-1, the J call TRBJ1-1; no firm D call. The germline CDR1 and CDR2 sequences are MNHNS and SASEGT. This CDR3 is 15 amino acids long. The V end was cut by 2 bases, the J end by 1 base, with 11 bases between. The CDR3: CASSEWAASNTEAFF. CDR3 nucleotide sequence: TGTGCCAGCAGTGAATGGGCGGCGTCGAACACTGAAGCTTTCTTT.

The chain's CDR3 is CASSLSGQSYGYTF. CDR3 coding DNA: TGCGCCAGCAGCTTGAGTGGGCAGTCCTATGGCTACACCTTC. The chain recombines TRBV5-1 with TRBJ1-2; D uncertain. Germline loops: CDR1 SGHRS, CDR2 YFSETQ. This CDR3 has 14 amino acids. Trimming took off 1 base at V and 4 bases at J, with 11 bases between the two ends.